The source of this T cell receptor beta chain is a study of CD8 T cells in ankylosing spondylitis (dated by TCRdb to between 2016 and 2019). For the study in its entirety: The study set out to find disease-linked TCR variants by profiling T cell receptor beta repertoires in ankylosing spondylitis patients and healthy donors. The full study cohort was made up of about 24 ankylosing spondylitis patients and roughly 98 healthy donors. Peripheral blood was sampled, and synovial fluid was additionally collected from ankylosing spondylitis patients.

The sequencer listed for this sample is Illumina HiSeq 2500. TCR beta libraries were prepared by quantitative 5'-RACE with molecular barcodes. Per the original workflow: A new computational method based on a probabilistic model of VDJ rearrangement was used to identify disease-linked TCR variants. TCRdb reworked the public reads: Q25 trimming with fastp, MiXCR clone assembly, productive beta chains retained. One record per CDR3 amino acid sequence lists the most common genes and DNA. These V and J calls originate from TCRdb's pipeline instead of the authors' own analysis. Counted in this sample were 350,000 to 450,000 distinct CDR3 sequences; roughly 27% of them appeared once. The ten most abundant clones make up roughly 0.9% of the sample. General conclusions and limits of the study: In peripheral blood, the disease-linked clones were found at relatively low frequencies and had a CD8+ phenotype. Blood from ankylosing spondylitis patients appeared to be characterized by a TCR beta motif made up of seven or eight highly homologous amino acid variants. The disease-linked clones were reported as significantly enriched in matched synovial fluid samples from ankylosing spondylitis patients. Some motif variants had previously been reported in the synovial fluid and blood of reactive arthritis patients, which suggests shared mechanisms of disease initiation.

This clonotype has a handful of counts. Its antigen specificity is not known. Base qualities are not recorded, but no much larger clone differs from it by a single base. From the cysteine through the phenylalanine, the CDR3 covers 16 amino acids. CDR3 DNA is the only sequence kept; it has 48 bases, read in frame from the first base. CDR1 is given as LNHNV and CDR2 as YYDKDF, both from the germline V gene (reference sequence). V is cut back by 1 base and J by 2 bases, with 0 bases in the junction unmatched. The source of this sequence is a male donor with ankylosing spondylitis. The rearrangement joined TRBV15 to TRBJ2-1; TRBD2 agrees with 12 junctional bases. The sample consisted of blood, either unsorted or a sorted T cell fraction (not recorded which). The CDR3 sequence is CATSRGLAGAYNEQFF. The DNA sequence is TGTGCCACCAGCAGAGGACTAGCGGGGGCCTACAATGAGCAGTTCTTC.